Included here is one TCR beta chain sequence, with context. This clonotype has a handful of counts. Its antigen remains unidentified. No base quality information exists; no much larger clone differs at one position. The CDR1 and CDR2 encoded by the germline V gene are SGHRS and YFSETQ. Trimming accounts for 4 bases at V and 6 bases at J, while the number of junction bases matched to no gene is 11. The CDR3 runs 15 amino acids, cysteine and phenylalanine included. The read is trimmed to its CDR3 DNA, 45 bases read in frame from base 1. This sample was included in a study of blood T cells in healthy people across ages (dated by TCRdb to between 2014 and 2016). With respect to the entire study: In model experiments, roughly one uniquely barcoded TCR beta cDNA molecule per two T cells was captured by template switching. Using deep sequencing normalized with unique cDNA molecular identifiers, the study measured how TCR beta repertoire diversity changes with age. Donors were grouped into four age groups: young (average approximately 15 years), middle-aged (39), aged (around 56) and long-lived (just over 80). Donors of different ages were randomly distributed across sequencing lanes to avoid experimental bias. For two donors (one aged 18 to 30 and one aged 80 or older), the study analyzed two additional independent replicas of 1 million unique cDNA reads from the same blood draw.

The approximately 39 donors, aged about 6 to 95 years, were systemically healthy Caucasian individuals from Russia. Around 9.9 milliliters of peripheral blood were collected from each donor into EDTA-treated Vacutainer tubes. Ficoll-Paque density-gradient centrifugation was used to isolate PBMCs, with at least 6 million per sample. Total RNA, at least 6 micrograms per sample, was extracted from PBMCs with Trizol reagent. The percentages of naive CD45RAhigh/CD27high T cells were determined by flow cytometry on a PBMC aliquot from every donor. The library came from 5' RACE. Instrument used: Illumina HiSeq 2500. A second PCR of about 7 to 12 cycles was run with a J-beta primer mix and a sample-barcoded 5' primer. A template-switch 5' adaptor carrying 12 random nucleotides introduced a unique molecular identifier onto each TCR beta cDNA molecule. Each sample yielded at least 3 million CDR3-containing paired-end reads. First-strand cDNA synthesis was performed from all RNA using the Mint cDNA synthesis kit, with priming by a TRBC-specific oligonucleotide. Following uracil-DNA glycosylase treatment, all cDNA underwent a first 18-cycle PCR with the universal primers M1SS and BC2_uni_R. The source study handled its data this way. Each sample was normalized by randomly selecting 1 million high-quality reads, each carrying a distinct molecular identifier. Reads sharing molecular identifiers were discarded rather than binned into consensus sequences. MiTCR, run with a Q25 quality threshold and the strictest error-elimination algorithm, handled CDR3 identification, clonotype clustering and error correction. A nonparametric unseen species model using Euler transformation provided a lower-bound estimate of total TCR beta diversity. TCRdb reanalyzed the raw reads on its own, using fastp at Q25 for trimming and MiXCR for clone calling, and kept in-frame beta chains. Under each unique CDR3 protein, matching rows form one entry showing the most common genes and DNA. TCRdb, not the original authors, processed these V and J calls. The sample contains approximately 1.5 million distinct CDR3 sequences, 35% to 45% of them found a single time. The top ten constitute about 4.1% of the sample.

Results the study describes overall, beyond this receptor: The percentage of naive T cells measured by flow cytometry correlated strongly with observed TCR beta diversity. Donor CMV infection status was unknown, potentially confounding age-related changes in expanded clonotypes. Since profiling was done on bulk unsorted PBMCs, naive and antigen-experienced compartments could not be conclusively compared. Estimates of total diversity from one million sequenced T cells were regarded as lower bounds and underestimates. Compared with the aged group, more naive CD4+ T cells, fewer expanded clones and increased TCR diversity were shown by the long-lived group, suggesting age selection. As age increased, observed TCR beta diversity per million T cells dropped in a roughly linear way, and a significant reduction was already evident by age approximately 40.

Sequenced input: blood. The chain couples TRBV5-1 to TRBJ2-3; TRBD2 agrees with 7 junctional bases. This TCR came from a woman younger than 35 in good health. Here is the DNA: TGCGCCAGCAGCCCCGAGCGGGACCTCACGGATACGCAGTATTTT. The resulting protein is CASSPERDLTDTQYF.